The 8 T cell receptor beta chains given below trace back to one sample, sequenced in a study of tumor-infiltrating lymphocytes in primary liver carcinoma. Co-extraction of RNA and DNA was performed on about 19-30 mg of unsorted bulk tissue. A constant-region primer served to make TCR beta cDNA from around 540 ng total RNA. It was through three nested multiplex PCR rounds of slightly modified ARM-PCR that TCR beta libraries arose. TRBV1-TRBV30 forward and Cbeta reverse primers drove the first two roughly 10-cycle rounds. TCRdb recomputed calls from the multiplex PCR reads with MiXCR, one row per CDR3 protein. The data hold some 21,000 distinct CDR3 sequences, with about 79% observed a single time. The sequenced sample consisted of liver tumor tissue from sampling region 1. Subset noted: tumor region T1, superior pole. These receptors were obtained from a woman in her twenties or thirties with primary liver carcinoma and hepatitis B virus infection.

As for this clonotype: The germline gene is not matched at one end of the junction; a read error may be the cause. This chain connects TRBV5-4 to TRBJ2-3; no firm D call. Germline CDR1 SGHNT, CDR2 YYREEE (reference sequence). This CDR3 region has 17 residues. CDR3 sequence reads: CASSIDGYPPPTDTQYF. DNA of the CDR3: TGTGCCAGCAGCATAGACGGATACCCTCCACCCACAGACACGCAGTATTTT.

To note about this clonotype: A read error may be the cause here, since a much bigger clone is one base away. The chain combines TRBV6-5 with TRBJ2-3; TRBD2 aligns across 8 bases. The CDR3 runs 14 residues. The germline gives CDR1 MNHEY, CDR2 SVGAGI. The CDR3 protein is CASNGAGAQDAQYF. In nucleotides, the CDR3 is TGTGCCAGCAACGGAGCGGGAGCTCAAGATGCGCAGTATTTT.

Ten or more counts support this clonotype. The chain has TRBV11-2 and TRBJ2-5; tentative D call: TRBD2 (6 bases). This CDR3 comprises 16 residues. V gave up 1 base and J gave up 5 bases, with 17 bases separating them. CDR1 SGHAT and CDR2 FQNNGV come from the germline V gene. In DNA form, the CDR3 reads TGTGCCAGCAGCTTAGGGAGTAGCGGCCCGGGGGAGACCCAGTACTTC. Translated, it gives CASSLGSSGPGETQYF.

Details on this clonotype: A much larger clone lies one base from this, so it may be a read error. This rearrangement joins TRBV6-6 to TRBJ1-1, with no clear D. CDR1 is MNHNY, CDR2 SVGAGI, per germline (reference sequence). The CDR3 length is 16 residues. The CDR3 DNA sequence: TGTGCCAGCAGAGAGGGATCCACGGTGAAGAACACTCAAGCTTTCTTT. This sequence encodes CASREGSTVKNTQAFF.

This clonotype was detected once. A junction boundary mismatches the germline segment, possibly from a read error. The chain's CDR3 is CASSQQQDSSYERYF. DNA of the CDR3: TGCGCCAGCAGCCAGCAACAAGACAGCTCCTACGAGCGGTACTTC. The chain couples TRBV4-3 to TRBJ2-7, with D maybe TRBD1 (5 bases). CDR3 length: 15 residues. The V gene's germline CDR1 is LGHNA and CDR2 YSLEER.

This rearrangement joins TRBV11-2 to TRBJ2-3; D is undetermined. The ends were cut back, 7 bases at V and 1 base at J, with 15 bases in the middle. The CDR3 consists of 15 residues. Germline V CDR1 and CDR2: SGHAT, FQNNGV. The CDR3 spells CASTSLSSGTDTQYF. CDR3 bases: TGTGCCAGCACTTCCTTATCCTCTGGCACAGATACGCAGTATTTT. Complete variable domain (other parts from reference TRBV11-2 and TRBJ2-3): EAGVAQSPRYKIIEKRQSVAFWCNPISGHATLYWYQQILGQGPKLLIQFQNNGVVDDSQLPKDRFSAERLKGVDSTLKIQPAKLEDSAVYLCASTSLSSGTDTQYFGPGTRLTVL.

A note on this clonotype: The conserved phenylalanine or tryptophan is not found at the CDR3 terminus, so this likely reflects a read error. CDR3 protein: CACNSQGGPEAFY. The CDR3 region has the DNA TGCGCCTGTAACTCCCAAGGGGGCCCTGAAGCTTTCTAT. The J gene is TRBJ1-1, the V gene TRBV30; 7 nucleotides match TRBD1. Per germline, CDR1 GTSNPN and CDR2 SVGIG (reference sequence). This CDR3 has 13 amino acids.

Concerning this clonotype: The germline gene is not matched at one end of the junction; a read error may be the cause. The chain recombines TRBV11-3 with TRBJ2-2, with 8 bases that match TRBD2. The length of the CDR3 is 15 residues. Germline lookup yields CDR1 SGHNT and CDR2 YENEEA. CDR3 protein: CASNRREGAPGELLF. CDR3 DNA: TGCGCCAGCAACCGTCGGGAGGGTGCCCCCGGGGAGCTGTTATTT.